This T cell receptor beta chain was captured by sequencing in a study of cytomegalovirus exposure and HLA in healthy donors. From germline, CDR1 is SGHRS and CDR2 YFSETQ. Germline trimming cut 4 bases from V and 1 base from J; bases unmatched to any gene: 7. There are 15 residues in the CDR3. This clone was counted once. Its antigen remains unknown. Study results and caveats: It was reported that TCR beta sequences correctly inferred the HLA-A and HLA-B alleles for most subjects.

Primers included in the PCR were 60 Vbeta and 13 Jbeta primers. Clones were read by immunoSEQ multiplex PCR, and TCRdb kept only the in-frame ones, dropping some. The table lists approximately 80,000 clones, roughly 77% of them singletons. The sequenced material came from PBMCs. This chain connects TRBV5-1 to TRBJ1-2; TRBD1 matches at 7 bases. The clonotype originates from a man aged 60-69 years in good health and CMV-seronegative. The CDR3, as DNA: TGCGCCAGCAGCCCGGGACAGTTTCTTAACTATGGCTACACCTTC. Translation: CASSPGQFLNYGYTF.